The 29 T cell receptor beta chains below were found in one sample sequenced in a study of cytomegalovirus exposure and HLA in healthy donors. This PCR relied on a set of 60 Vbeta primers and 13 Jbeta primers. Produced via immunoSEQ multiplex PCR; TCRdb's table is partial and in-frame only. This sample's table has around 53,000 clones. The sequenced material came from PBMCs. These receptors all come from a woman in her twenties or thirties in good health and CMV-seropositive.

The chain recombines TRBV10-1 with TRBJ1-5, with TRBD1 as a possible D gene (6 bases). This CDR3 is 14 amino acids long. V lost 3 bases and J lost 3, with 9 bases in between. Per germline, CDR1 WNHNN and CDR2 SYGVQD (reference sequence). The DNA for the CDR3 is TGCGCCAGCAGTGAAGGGGACATCAATCAGCCCCAGCATTTT. Amino acid sequence: CASSEGDINQPQHF.

The J gene is TRBJ1-1, the V gene TRBV14; 7 positions match TRBD1. CDR3 length: 13 amino acids. V lost 6 bases and J lost 4; bases outside the gene matches: 5. Germline V gives CDR1 SGHDN, CDR2 FVKESK. The CDR3 reads CASSTGAFTEAFF. CDR3 nucleotides: TGTGCCAGCAGTACAGGGGCATTCACTGAAGCTTTCTTT.

The V gene is TRBV2, the J gene TRBJ2-7; TRBD1 matches at 7 bases. Germline V gene lookup returns CDR1 SNHLY and CDR2 FYNNEI. This CDR3 spans 18 amino acids. V was clipped by 5 bases and J by 0 bases; unmatched bases: 16. CDR3 amino acids: CASSSGTADYSDSYEQYF. CDR3 in DNA: TGTGCCAGCAGTTCCGGGACAGCAGACTATAGTGACTCCTACGAGCAGTACTTC.

The chain couples TRBV6-5 to TRBJ1-1; possibly TRBD1 for D (5 bases). V lost 6 bases to trimming and J lost 2 bases, with 7 bases between them. The CDR3 totals 12 residues. In germline, CDR1 is MNHEY, CDR2 SVGAGI. CDR3 sequence reads: CASRQGNTEAFF. The CDR3 region has the DNA TGTGCCAGCAGGCAGGGTAACACTGAAGCTTTCTTT.

The gene calls are TRBV5-1 and TRBJ1-1; maybe TRBD1 (5 bases). CDR3 length equals 14 residues. V was clipped by 4 bases and J by 2 bases, with 12 bases between them. Germline CDR1 and CDR2: SGHRS and YFSETQ. CDR3 sequence (DNA): TGCGCCAGCAGCCAAGACAGCTTTAACACTGAAGCTTTCTTT. Translation: CASSQDSFNTEAFF.

The rearrangement uses TRBV7-9 and TRBJ1-1, with no clear D. The germline gives CDR1 SEHNR, CDR2 FQNEAQ (reference sequence). Trimming removed 2 bases at V and 1 base at J, with 11 bases between. The CDR3 consists of 15 residues. CDR3 residues: CASSLRPGGNTEAFF. CDR3 in DNA: TGTGCCAGCAGCTTACGTCCAGGAGGGAACACTGAAGCTTTCTTT.

V gene TRBV5-6 combines with J gene TRBJ2-3; 7 bases match TRBD2. Trimming cost V 0 bases and J 3 bases; bases outside gene matches: 7. The germline CDR1 and CDR2 sequences are SGHDT and YYEEEE. This CDR3 is built from 16 residues. CDR3 in DNA: TGTGCCAGCAGCTTGGGCGGGGGAGGTCGGACAGATACGCAGTATTTT. Translated: CASSLGGGGRTDTQYF.

This chain connects TRBV27 to TRBJ2-5; D is perhaps TRBD2 (5 bases). The J call may not be correct, given that the DNA end is closer to TRBJ2-7. Germline CDR1 is MNHEY and CDR2 is SMNVEV (reference sequence). There are 14 residues in the CDR3. The CDR3 bases are TGTGCCAGCAGTTTTCGAAACGGGGTTTACGAGCAGTACTTC. Encoded protein: CASSFRNGVYEQYF.

The chain recombines TRBV29-1 with TRBJ1-1; 8 bases agree with TRBD1. After removal of 3 bases from V and 1 base from J, the junction contained 1 base not matched to a gene. The V gene's germline CDR1 is SQVTM and CDR2 ANQGSEA. The CDR3 is 13 residues long. For the CDR3, the DNA is TGCAGCGTTGAGGACAGGGCGAACACTGAAGCTTTCTTT. It is translated as CSVEDRANTEAFF. Full variable domain (missing parts from reference TRBV29-1 and TRBJ1-1): SAVISQKPSRDICQRGTSLTIQCQVDSQVTMMFWYRQQPGQSLTLIATANQGSEATYESGFVIDKFPISRPNLTFSTLTVSNMSPEDSSIYLCSVEDRANTEAFFGQGTRLTVV.

The chain uses TRBV13 and TRBJ2-1, with TRBD2 identical over 7 bases. Per the germline V gene, CDR1 is PRHDT and CDR2 is FYEKMQ (reference sequence). There are 16 residues in the CDR3. V trimming: 5 bases; J trimming: 8 bases; junction bases outside the gene matches: 15. CDR3 DNA sequence: TGTGCCAGCAGCCGACGAGCGGGTCCTGGGAGGGATGAGCAGTTCTTC. Protein: CASSRRAGPGRDEQFF.

This chain joins TRBV5-1 and TRBJ2-7; no reliable D call. The germline V gene encodes CDR1 SGHRS and CDR2 YFSETQ. The CDR3 extends over 17 amino acids. V dropped 0 bases and J dropped 0 bases, with 16 bases sitting between them. Written as DNA, the CDR3 is TGCGCCAGCAGCTTGGCCTTAGGAGCCATAAACTCCTACGAGCAGTACTTC. It codes for CASSLALGAINSYEQYF.

This chain joins TRBV25-1 and TRBJ2-1, with TRBD2 matching 8 bases. Germline CDR1 is MGHDK and CDR2 is SYGVNS. V lost 4 bases and J lost 5; bases outside the gene matches: 13. CDR3 size: 17 residues. The chain's CDR3 is CASSGEQREIVNNEQFF. Written as DNA, the CDR3 is TGTGCCAGCAGTGGGGAACAGCGGGAGATAGTAAACAATGAGCAGTTCTTC.

The chain links TRBV29-1 to TRBJ1-1, with D possibly being TRBD1 (6 bases). This CDR3 contains 15 residues. Germline lookup yields CDR1 SQVTM and CDR2 ANQGSEA. V shed 0 bases and J shed 2 bases, with 13 bases lying between them. The DNA of the CDR3 is TGCAGCGTTGAAGACCCAAACAGGGAAAACACTGAAGCTTTCTTT. It encodes CSVEDPNRENTEAFF.

V gene TRBV7-8 combines with J gene TRBJ2-2; 8 nucleotides agree with TRBD1. Per germline, CDR1 SGHVS and CDR2 FQNEAQ. Trimming at V came to 1 base and at J to 6 bases, leaving 4 bases not matched to a gene. The CDR3 is 15 amino acids. In DNA form, the CDR3 reads TGTGCCAGCAGCTTAGTACAGGGGGTGGCCGGGGAGCTGTTTTTT. It translates to CASSLVQGVAGELFF. Based on the CDR3 plus reference TRBV7-8 and TRBJ2-2, the full variable domain is GAGVSQSPRYKVAKRGQDVALRCDPISGHVSLFWYQQALGQGPEFLTYFQNEAQLDKSGLPSDRFFAERPEGSVSTLKIQRTQQEDSAVYLCASSLVQGVAGELFFGEGSRLTVL.

This rearrangement joins TRBV5-1 to TRBJ1-1; D is perhaps TRBD1 (6 bases). The CDR3 is 14 residues long. Trimming took off 0 bases at V and 1 base at J, with 7 bases between the two ends. Germline V gene sequence: CDR1 SGHRS, CDR2 YFSETQ. The chain's CDR3 is CASSLVGQNTEAFF. The CDR3 DNA reads TGCGCCAGCAGCTTGGTGGGACAGAACACTGAAGCTTTCTTT.

The chain recombines TRBV6-4 with TRBJ2-2, with D possibly TRBD2 on 5 matching bases. The CDR3 contains 15 residues. V gave up 4 bases and J gave up 5 bases, with 14 bases separating them. Per the germline V gene, CDR1 is MRHNA and CDR2 is SNTAGT. CDR3 in DNA: TGTGCCAGCAGTGCAATCTCAGCGGAAACCGGGGAGCTGTTTTTT. Its protein is CASSAISAETGELFF.

V gene TRBV15 combines with J gene TRBJ2-6; D remains ambiguous. Germline CDR1 LNHNV, CDR2 YYDKDF (reference sequence). V was trimmed by 0 bases and J by 0 bases, leaving 9 bases between them. This CDR3 spans 17 amino acids. For the CDR3, the DNA is TGTGCCACCAGCAGAGAATCCTATGGCTCTGGGGCCAACGTCCTGACTTTC. This gives the protein CATSRESYGSGANVLTF.

The CDR3 DNA follows: TGTGCCAGCAGCTTAGGGGACAGGGGGTTTGAGACCCAGTACTTC. This sequence encodes CASSLGDRGFETQYF. The chain uses TRBV11-3 and TRBJ2-5, with 11 bases aligning to TRBD1. Germline CDR1 reads SGHNT; CDR2 reads YENEEA. The CDR3 is made up of 15 amino acids. V lost 1 base to trimming and J lost 5 bases; unmatched junction nucleotides: 3.

This sequence joins TRBV10-2 and TRBJ2-7, with 12 bases matching TRBD2. The CDR3 length is 16 residues. Looked up from germline, CDR1 is WSHSY and CDR2 is SAAADI. Trimming cost V 0 bases and J 7 bases; bases outside gene matches: 7. The CDR3 nucleotides are TGCGCCAGCAGTGAGTCGGCTAGCGGGGGGGCGGGGGAGCAGTACTTC. It yields the protein CASSESASGGAGEQYF.

CDR3 coding DNA: TGCGCCAGCAGCTTGGGGGGAGGAGTGGGCAATTCACCCCTCCACTTT. Translation: CASSLGGGVGNSPLHF. The chain links TRBV5-1 to TRBJ1-6; no definite D call. The V end lost 0 bases, the J end lost 7 bases, and 14 bases lay between the germline ends. CDR1 SGHRS and CDR2 YFSETQ come from the germline V gene. This CDR3 has 16 residues.

V usage is TRBV4-2 and J usage is TRBJ2-2, with D possibly matching TRBD1 (6 bases). Trimming shortened V by 4 bases and J by 3 bases, and 12 bases separated the two germline ends. Per germline, CDR1 LGHNA and CDR2 YNFKEQ. The CDR3 runs to 15 residues. In DNA, the CDR3 is TGTGCCAGCAGCCCGACAGGCGGATACACCGGGGAGCTGTTTTTT. This gives the protein CASSPTGGYTGELFF.

The chain recombines TRBV6-5 with TRBJ1-3; tentatively, D is TRBD1 (6 bases). V was clipped by 2 bases and J by 0 bases, with 11 bases between them. Germline V CDR1 and CDR2: MNHEY, SVGAGI. This CDR3 spans 16 amino acids. CDR3 sequence (DNA): TGTGCCAGCAGTTACACCGGACAGAGCTCTGGAAACACCATATATTTT. Translating it yields CASSYTGQSSGNTIYF.

The chain has TRBV4-1 and TRBJ2-3; a weak D match, TRBD2 (5 bases). Trimming shortened V by 6 bases and J by 2 bases, and 12 bases separated the two germline ends. Germline-derived CDR1 and CDR2 are MGHRA and YSYEKL. The CDR3 is 14 residues long. Here the CDR3 DNA reads TGCGCCAGCAGGCTGGAGGTAAACACAGATACGCAGTATTTT. It yields the protein CASRLEVNTDTQYF.

On this clone: The sample carries other DNA sequences with the same CDR3. V and J are TRBV9 and TRBJ2-7, with TRBD1 matching over 10 bases. The CDR3 runs 15 residues. The V segment lost 4 bases and the J segment 2 bases; nucleotides outside the gene matches: 6. Germline CDR1 and CDR2: SGDLS and YYNGEE. This CDR3 is CASSTTGTGAYEQYF. CDR3 DNA sequence: TGTGCCAGCAGCACGACCGGGACAGGGGCCTACGAGCAGTACTTC.

The rearrangement joins TRBV4-1 to TRBJ1-2; 10 bases fit TRBD1. From germline, CDR1 is MGHRA and CDR2 YSYEKL. V was pared by 1 base and J by 8 bases, with 7 bases of the junction left unmatched. The CDR3 is 15 residues long. Here the CDR3 reads CASSQVGQGIKGYTF. CDR3 sequence (DNA): TGCGCCAGCAGCCAAGTGGGACAGGGGATCAAAGGCTACACCTTC.

This chain uses TRBV11-2 with TRBJ2-7, with D possibly matching TRBD1 (6 bases). CDR1 SGHAT and CDR2 FQNNGV come from the germline V gene. This CDR3 is 14 amino acids long. V lost 6 bases to trimming and J lost 3 bases, with 15 bases between them. The CDR3 region has the DNA TGTGCCAGCAGATCTCCAGGGGCCAACTACGAGCAGTACTTC. This gives the protein CASRSPGANYEQYF.

This chain joins TRBV28 and TRBJ2-7, with unresolved D. V was pared by 6 bases and J by 3 bases, with 9 bases between. This CDR3 has 12 amino acids. The germline gives CDR1 MDHEN, CDR2 SYDVKM. The CDR3 spells CASSDSGYEQYF. The CDR3 nucleotides are TGTGCCAGCAGCGATTCCGGCTACGAGCAGTACTTC.

The chain carries TRBV5-4 and TRBJ2-1; 7 bases align to TRBD2. Trimming cost V 4 bases and J 7 bases; bases outside gene matches: 8. This CDR3 region has 14 residues. Germline CDR1 and CDR2: SGHNT and YYREEE (reference sequence). The CDR3 here is CASSRRLAGNEQFF. CDR3 nucleotide sequence: TGTGCCAGCAGCCGACGACTAGCAGGTAATGAGCAGTTCTTC.

This rearrangement joins TRBV19 to TRBJ2-7, with D maybe TRBD1 (6 bases). The V end was cut by 1 base, the J end by 5 bases, with 15 bases between. From germline, CDR1 is LNHDA and CDR2 SQIVND (reference sequence). This CDR3 region has 15 residues. The CDR3 nucleotides read TGTGCCAGTAGTATAGGACCCGGGACATGGCACGAGCAGTACTTC. The encoded protein is CASSIGPGTWHEQYF.